This entry describes one T cell receptor (beta chain). Germline V gene lookup returns CDR1 MDHEN and CDR2 SYDVKM. The CDR3 spans 15 residues. Trimming cost V 5 bases and J 6 bases; bases outside gene matches: 9. These data come from a study of OX40 agonist ivuxolimab in advanced cancers. Overall study: Cohort: approximately 83% men, mean age around 61, aged roughly 20 to 79.

Method: immunoSEQ multiplex PCR; TCRdb's copy keeps in-frame clones and lacks some. The data contain tens of thousands of clones, 90% to 95% of them singletons. Sequenced material: CD4+ or CD8+ T cells sorted from blood, taken in a trial of the OX40 agonist ivuxolimab. The chain couples TRBV28 to TRBJ1-5; 8 bases fit TRBD1. This receptor was identified in an adult with an advanced solid tumor such as melanoma, head and neck, liver or kidney cancer. The CDR3 spells CASSTDGQGSQPQHF. The CDR3 DNA reads TGTGCCAGCAGTACCGATGGACAGGGTAGTCAGCCCCAGCATTTT.